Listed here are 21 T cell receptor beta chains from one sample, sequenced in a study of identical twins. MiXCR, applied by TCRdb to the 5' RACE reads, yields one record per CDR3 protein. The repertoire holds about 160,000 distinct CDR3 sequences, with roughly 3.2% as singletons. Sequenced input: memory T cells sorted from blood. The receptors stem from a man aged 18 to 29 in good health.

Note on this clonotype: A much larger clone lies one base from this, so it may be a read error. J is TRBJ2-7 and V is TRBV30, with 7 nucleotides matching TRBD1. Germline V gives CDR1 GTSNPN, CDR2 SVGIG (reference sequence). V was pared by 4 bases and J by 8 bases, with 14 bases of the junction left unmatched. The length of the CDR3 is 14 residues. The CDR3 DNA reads TGTGCCTGGAAGGGTCCGGGACAGCTGTACAAGCAGTACTTC. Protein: CAWKGPGQLYKQYF.

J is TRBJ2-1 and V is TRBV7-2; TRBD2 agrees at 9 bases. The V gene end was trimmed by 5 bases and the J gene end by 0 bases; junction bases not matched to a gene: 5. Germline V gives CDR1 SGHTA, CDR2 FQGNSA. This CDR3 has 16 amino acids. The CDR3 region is CASSRSGSHSYNEQFF. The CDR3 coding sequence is TGTGCCAGCAGCCGTAGCGGGAGCCACTCCTACAATGAGCAGTTCTTC.

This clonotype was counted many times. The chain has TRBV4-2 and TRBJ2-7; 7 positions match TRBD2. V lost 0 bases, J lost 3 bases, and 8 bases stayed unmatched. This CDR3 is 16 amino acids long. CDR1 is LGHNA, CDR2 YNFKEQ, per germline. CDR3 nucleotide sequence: TGTGCCAGCAGCCAAGATCCTGGGACTAATTTCTACGAGCAGTACTTC. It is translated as CASSQDPGTNFYEQYF.

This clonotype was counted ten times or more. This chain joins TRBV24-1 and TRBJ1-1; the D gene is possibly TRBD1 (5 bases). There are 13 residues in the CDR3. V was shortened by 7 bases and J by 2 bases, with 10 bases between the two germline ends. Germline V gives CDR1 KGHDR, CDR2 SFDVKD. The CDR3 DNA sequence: TGTGCCACCAGCCCACGGGGCAACACTGAAGCTTTCTTT. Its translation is CATSPRGNTEAFF.

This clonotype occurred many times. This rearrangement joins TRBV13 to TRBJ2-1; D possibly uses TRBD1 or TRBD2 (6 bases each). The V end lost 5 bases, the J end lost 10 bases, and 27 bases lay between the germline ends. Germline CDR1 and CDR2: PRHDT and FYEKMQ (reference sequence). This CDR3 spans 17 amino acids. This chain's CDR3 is CASSRAWRDSSQGEQFF. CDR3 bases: TGTGCCAGCAGCCGGGCGTGGCGGGACTCCTCTCAGGGGGAGCAGTTCTTC.

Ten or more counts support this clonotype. CDR3: CASSPSSPMAGRNEQFF. In nucleotides, the CDR3 is TGTGCCAGCAGCCCCTCATCTCCGATGGCAGGGAGAAATGAGCAGTTCTTC. The chain links TRBV7-8 to TRBJ2-1; D may correspond to TRBD1 or TRBD2 (5 bases each). In germline, CDR1 is SGHVS, CDR2 FQNEAQ. Trimming stripped 5 bases from V and 7 bases from J, with 24 bases between. There are 17 residues in the CDR3.

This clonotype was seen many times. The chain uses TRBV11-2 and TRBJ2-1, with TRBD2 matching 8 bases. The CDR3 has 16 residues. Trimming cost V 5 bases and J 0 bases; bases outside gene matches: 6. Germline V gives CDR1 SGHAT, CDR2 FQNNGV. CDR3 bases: TGTGCCAGCAGCAAGGGACTAGTGGTCTCCTACAATGAGCAGTTCTTC. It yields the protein CASSKGLVVSYNEQFF.

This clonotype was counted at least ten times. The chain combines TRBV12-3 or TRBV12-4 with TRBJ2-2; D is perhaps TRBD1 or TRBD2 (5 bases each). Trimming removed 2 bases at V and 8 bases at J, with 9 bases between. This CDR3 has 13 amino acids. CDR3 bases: TGTGCCAGCAGTTTAAAGGGGACGGGGGAGCTGTTTTTT. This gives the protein CASSLKGTGELFF.

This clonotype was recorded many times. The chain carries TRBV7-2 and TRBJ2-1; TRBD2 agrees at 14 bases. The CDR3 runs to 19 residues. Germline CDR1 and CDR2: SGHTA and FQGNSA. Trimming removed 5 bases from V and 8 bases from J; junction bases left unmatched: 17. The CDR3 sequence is CASSTEAGLAGVGGDEQFF. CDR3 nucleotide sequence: TGTGCCAGCAGCACGGAAGCGGGACTAGCGGGAGTGGGCGGTGATGAGCAGTTCTTC.

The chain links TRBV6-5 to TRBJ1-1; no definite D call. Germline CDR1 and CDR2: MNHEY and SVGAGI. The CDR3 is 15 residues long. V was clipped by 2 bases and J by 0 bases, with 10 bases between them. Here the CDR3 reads CASSYEEGMNTEAFF. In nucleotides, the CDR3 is TGTGCCAGCAGTTACGAGGAGGGCATGAACACTGAAGCTTTCTTT.

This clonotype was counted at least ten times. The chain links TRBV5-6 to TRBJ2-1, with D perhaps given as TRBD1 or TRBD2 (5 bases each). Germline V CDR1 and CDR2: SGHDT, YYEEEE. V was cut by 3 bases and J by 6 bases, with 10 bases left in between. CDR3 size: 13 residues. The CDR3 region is CASSWGPVNEQFF. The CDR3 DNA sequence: TGTGCCAGCAGCTGGGGACCAGTCAATGAGCAGTTCTTC.

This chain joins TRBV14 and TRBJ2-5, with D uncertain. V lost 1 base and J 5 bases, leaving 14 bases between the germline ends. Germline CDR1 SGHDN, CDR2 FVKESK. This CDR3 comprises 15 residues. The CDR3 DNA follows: TGTGCCAGCAGCCAAGCCGGACGGGCCTCGGAGACCCAGTACTTC. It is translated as CASSQAGRASETQYF.

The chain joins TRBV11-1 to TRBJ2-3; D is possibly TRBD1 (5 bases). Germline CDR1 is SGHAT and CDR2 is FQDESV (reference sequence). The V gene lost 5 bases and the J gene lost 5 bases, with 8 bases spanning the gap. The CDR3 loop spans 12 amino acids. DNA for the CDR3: TGTGCCAGCAGCCGCAGGGAAGATACGCAGTATTTT. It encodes CASSRREDTQYF.

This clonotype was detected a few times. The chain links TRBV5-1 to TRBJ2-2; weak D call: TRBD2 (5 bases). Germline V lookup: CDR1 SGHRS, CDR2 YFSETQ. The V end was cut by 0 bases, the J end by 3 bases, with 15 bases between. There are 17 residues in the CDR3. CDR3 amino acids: CASSLGGRPTDTGELFF. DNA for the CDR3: TGCGCCAGCAGCTTGGGTGGGAGACCCACGGACACCGGGGAGCTGTTTTTT. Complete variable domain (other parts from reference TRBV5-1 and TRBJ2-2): KAGVTQTPRYLIKTRGQQVTLSCSPISGHRSVSWYQQTPGQGLQFLFEYFSETQRNKGNFPGRFSGRQFSNSRSEMNVSTLELGDSALYLCASSLGGRPTDTGELFFGEGSRLTVL.

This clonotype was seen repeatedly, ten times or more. The CDR3 region is CAISESPGRNEQFF. The CDR3 DNA reads TGTGCCATCAGTGAGTCGCCAGGGAGAAATGAGCAGTTCTTC. The chain carries TRBV10-3 and TRBJ2-1, with D possibly being TRBD1 or TRBD2 (5 bases each). The CDR3 extends over 14 amino acids. Trimming left V 0 bases short and J 7 bases short, with 10 bases between. Germline CDR1 and CDR2: ENHRY and SYGVKD.

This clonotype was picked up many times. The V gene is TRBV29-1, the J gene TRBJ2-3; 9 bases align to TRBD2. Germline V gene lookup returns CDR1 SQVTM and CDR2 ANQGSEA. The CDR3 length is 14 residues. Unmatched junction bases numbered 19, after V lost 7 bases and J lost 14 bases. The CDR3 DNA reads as TGCAGCGCTGGGGAACTAGCGGGCCCCTCCTTCTGGTATTTT. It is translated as CSAGELAGPSFWYF.

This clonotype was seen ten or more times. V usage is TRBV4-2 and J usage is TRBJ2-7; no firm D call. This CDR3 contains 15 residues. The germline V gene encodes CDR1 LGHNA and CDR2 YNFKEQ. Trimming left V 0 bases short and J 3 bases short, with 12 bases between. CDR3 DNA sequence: TGTGCCAGCAGCCAAGAACCCCGTAAAGACTACGAGCAGTACTTC. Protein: CASSQEPRKDYEQYF.

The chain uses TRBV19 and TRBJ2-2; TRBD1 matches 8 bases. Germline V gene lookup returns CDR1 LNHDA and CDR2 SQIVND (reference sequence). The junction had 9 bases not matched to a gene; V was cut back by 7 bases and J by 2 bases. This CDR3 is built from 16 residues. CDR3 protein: CASKSPGQANTGELFF. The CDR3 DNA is TGTGCCAGTAAGTCCCCGGGACAGGCAAACACCGGGGAGCTGTTTTTT.

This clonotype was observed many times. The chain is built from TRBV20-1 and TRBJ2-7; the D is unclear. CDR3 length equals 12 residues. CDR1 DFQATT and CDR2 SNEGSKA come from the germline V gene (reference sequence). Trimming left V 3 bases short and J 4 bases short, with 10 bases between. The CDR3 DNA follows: TGCAGTGCTAGGACAAGTCGGTACGAGCAGTACTTC. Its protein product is CSARTSRYEQYF.

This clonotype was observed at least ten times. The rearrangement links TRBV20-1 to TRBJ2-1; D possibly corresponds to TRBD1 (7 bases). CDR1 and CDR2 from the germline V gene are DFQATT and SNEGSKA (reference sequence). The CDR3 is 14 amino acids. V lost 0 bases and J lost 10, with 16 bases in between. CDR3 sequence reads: CSARDRQGLREQFF. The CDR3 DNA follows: TGCAGTGCTAGAGACAGACAGGGACTGAGGGAGCAGTTCTTC.

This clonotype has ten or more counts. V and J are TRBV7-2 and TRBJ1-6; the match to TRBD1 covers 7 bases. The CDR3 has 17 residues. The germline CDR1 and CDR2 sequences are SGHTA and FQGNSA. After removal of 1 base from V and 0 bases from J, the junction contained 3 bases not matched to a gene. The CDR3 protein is CASSLDAGGSYNSPLHF. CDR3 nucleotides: TGTGCCAGCAGCTTAGACGCAGGGGGCTCCTATAATTCACCCCTCCACTTT.